This T cell receptor beta chain was captured in a study of cytomegalovirus exposure and HLA in healthy donors. Study-wide context: A previous analysis identified 100 million to 120 million unique TCR beta sequences derived from roughly 180 million T cells. Under 85% of a few hundred genotyped donors fell in the Caucasian-associated ancestry cluster. Study results and caveats: In vitro confirmation showed three CMV-associated chains to be CMV antigen specific.

Unrecorded immune exposures were likely, despite nominal health at sampling. The primer mix had 60 Vbeta and 13 Jbeta primers. The data were produced by immunoSEQ multiplex PCR, yet TCRdb's version contains in-frame clones alone and is incomplete. Of under 150,000 clones in the sample, 82% are singletons; the top ten hold 2% to 3%. Remarks on this clone: Its antigen is unidentified.

The receptor was isolated from a male donor in good health and CMV-seronegative. The specimen sequenced was PBMCs.

DNA of the CDR3: TGTGCCAGCACCTCTAGCGCTTTAGTAGGGGAGCAGTTCTTC. Protein product: CASTSSALVGEQFF. This chain uses TRBV11-2 with TRBJ2-1; possibly TRBD2 for D (6 bases). Germline lookup yields CDR1 SGHAT and CDR2 FQNNGV. Trimming took 7 bases from V and 10 from J, leaving 20 bases between them. The CDR3 totals 14 residues.